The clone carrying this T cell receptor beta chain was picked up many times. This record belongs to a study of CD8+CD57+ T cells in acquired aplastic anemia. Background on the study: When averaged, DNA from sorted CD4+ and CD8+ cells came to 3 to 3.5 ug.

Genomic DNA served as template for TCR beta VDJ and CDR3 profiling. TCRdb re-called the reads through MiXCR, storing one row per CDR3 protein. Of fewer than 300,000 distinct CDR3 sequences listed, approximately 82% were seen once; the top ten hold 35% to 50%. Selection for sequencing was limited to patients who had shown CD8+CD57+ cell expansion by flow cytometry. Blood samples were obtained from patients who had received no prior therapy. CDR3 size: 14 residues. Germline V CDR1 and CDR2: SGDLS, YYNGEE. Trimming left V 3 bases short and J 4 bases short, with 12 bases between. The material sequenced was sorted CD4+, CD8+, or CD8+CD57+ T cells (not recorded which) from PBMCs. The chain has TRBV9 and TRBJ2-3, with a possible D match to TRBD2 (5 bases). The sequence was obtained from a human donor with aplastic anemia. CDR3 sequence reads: CASSALGLPDTQYF. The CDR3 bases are TGTGCCAGCAGCGCACTAGGTCTTCCAGATACGCAGTATTTT.